The sequence of this T cell receptor (beta chain) was determined in a study of cytomegalovirus exposure and HLA in healthy donors. Study outcomes and limitations: According to a later analysis, TCR clusters from the first cohort tended to co-occur in the approximately 130 validation repertoires. The study designated 150 or so TCR beta chains cytomegalovirus-associated. Many donors shared some public TCRs, even though most TCR sequences were rare.

This CDR3 spans 12 amino acids. CDR1 and CDR2 (germline): MDHEN, SYDVKM. V lost 3 bases and J 1 base, leaving 1 base between the germline ends. As concerns this clone: The antigen remains undetermined.

Libraries were prepared by immunoSEQ multiplex PCR; TCRdb keeps only in-frame clonotypes and omits some of them. The sample comprises under 200,000 clones, about 86% of which are singletons, and about 5.8% rests with the top ten. The receptor's source is a woman aged 25 to 39 in good health and CMV-seronegative. The rearrangement joins TRBV28 to TRBJ2-4; D remains ambiguous. Sequenced sample: PBMCs. The CDR3 region is CASSLAKNIQYF. For the CDR3, the DNA is TGTGCCAGCAGTTTGGCCAAAAACATTCAGTACTTC.